These T cell receptor beta chains were read from a single sample in a study of identical twins. In TCRdb, the 5' RACE reads were re-called with MiXCR into one record per CDR3 protein. Of 500,000 to 550,000 distinct CDR3 sequences in the sample, less than 25% are singletons; the top ten hold around 0.9%. The data also belong to a second study, concerning T cells expressing NK-cell markers.

The material sequenced was CD4+ T cells sorted from blood. The source is a woman aged 18-29 years in good health. The CDR3 runs from the conserved cysteine through the conserved F or W. Fields, in order: D gene, clone size, V gene, J gene, CDR3 DNA, CDR3 protein. The D gene is left open where the match is weak. Part of the rows lack a size; the others show once, few, many or a class for expanded clones.

D: .; size: few; V: TRBV20-1; J: TRBJ1-2; DNA: TGCAGTGCCAAGAATGGCTACACCTTC; CDR3: CSAKNGYTF
D: TRBD2; size: many; V: TRBV7-8; J: TRBJ2-7; DNA: TGTGCCAGCAGCGCACTAGCGGGGAGTTCCTACGAGCAGTACTTC; CDR3: CASSALAGSSYEQYF
D: .; size: .; V: TRBV20-1; J: TRBJ2-1; DNA: TGCAGTGCTGCCCCGGACGGCCACTCCTACAATGAGCAGTTCTTC; CDR3: CSAAPDGHSYNEQFF
D: TRBD1; size: many; V: TRBV12-3/TRBV12-4; J: TRBJ1-3; DNA: TGTGCCAGCAGCAAGACAGGGGCTGGAAACACCATATATTTT; CDR3: CASSKTGAGNTIYF
D: .; size: once; V: TRBV6-2/TRBV6-3; J: TRBJ1-2; DNA: TGTGCCAGCAGTTACGAGGCGGGACGGAACGACTATGGCTACACCTTC; CDR3: CASSYEAGRNDYGYTF
D: TRBD1; size: .; V: TRBV6-1; J: TRBJ1-2; DNA: TGTGCCAGCAGTGAAGCCGGGACAGGGAAGAGGCCCTACACCTTC; CDR3: CASSEAGTGKRPYTF
D: TRBD1; size: .; V: TRBV6-1; J: TRBJ2-6; DNA: TGTGCCAGCACCCGACAGGGGGTGAACTCTGGGGCCAACGTCCTGACTTTC; CDR3: CASTRQGVNSGANVLTF
D: TRBD2; size: .; V: TRBV6-1; J: TRBJ2-1; DNA: TGTGCCAGCATTCCGAGCGGGGGGCTCTATGAGCAGTTCTTC; CDR3: CASIPSGGLYEQFF
D: .; size: few; V: TRBV7-3; J: TRBJ1-1; DNA: TGTGCCAGCAGCTTAAGTAGCCGGACGCTGAACACTGAAGCTTTCTTT; CDR3: CASSLSSRTLNTEAFF
D: TRBD2; size: few; V: TRBV10-3; J: TRBJ2-5; DNA: TGTGCCATCAGTCCTAGCGGGACCTCCGGGGGGACCCAGTACTTC; CDR3: CAISPSGTSGGTQYF
D: TRBD1; size: few; V: TRBV20-1; J: TRBJ1-4; DNA: TGCAGTGCTAGAGTTGAGGGGGCGGTCGAAAAACTGTTTTTT; CDR3: CSARVEGAVEKLFF
D: .; size: few; V: TRBV9; J: TRBJ2-7; DNA: TGTGCCAGCAGCGTAGACCCGGGGTCGTCTAATCGCGAGCAGTACTTC; CDR3: CASSVDPGSSNREQYF
D: .; size: many; V: TRBV12-3/TRBV12-4; J: TRBJ2-1; DNA: TGTGCCAGCAGTTTAAGCGGTTACGAGCAGTTCTTC; CDR3: CASSLSGYEQFF
D: .; size: .; V: TRBV20-1; J: TRBJ1-1; DNA: TGCAGTGCTAGACCCCAGTACACTGAAGCTTTCTTT; CDR3: CSARPQYTEAFF